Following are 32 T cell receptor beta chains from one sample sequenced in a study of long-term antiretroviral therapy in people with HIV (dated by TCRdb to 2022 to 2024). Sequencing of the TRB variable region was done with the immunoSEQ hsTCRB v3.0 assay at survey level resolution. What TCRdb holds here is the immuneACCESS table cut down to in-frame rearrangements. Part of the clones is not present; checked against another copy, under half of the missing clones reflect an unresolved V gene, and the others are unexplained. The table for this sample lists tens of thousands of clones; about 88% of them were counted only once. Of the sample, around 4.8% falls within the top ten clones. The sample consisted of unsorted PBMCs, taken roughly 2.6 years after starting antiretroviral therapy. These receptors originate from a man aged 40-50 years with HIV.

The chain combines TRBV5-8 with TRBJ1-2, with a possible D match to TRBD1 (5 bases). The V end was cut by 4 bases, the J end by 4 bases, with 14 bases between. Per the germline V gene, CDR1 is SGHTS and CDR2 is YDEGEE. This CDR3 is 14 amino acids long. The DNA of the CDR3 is TGTGCCAGCAGCCCACCCGAAGGGGTCTATGGCTACACCTTC. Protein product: CASSPPEGVYGYTF.

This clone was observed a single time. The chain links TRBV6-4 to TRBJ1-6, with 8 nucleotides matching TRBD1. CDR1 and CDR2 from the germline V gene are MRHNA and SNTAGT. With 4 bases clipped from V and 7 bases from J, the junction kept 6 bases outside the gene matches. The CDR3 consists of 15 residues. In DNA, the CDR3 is TGTGCCAGCAGTGCCGGACAGGGTAGGAATTCACCCCTCCACTTT. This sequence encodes CASSAGQGRNSPLHF.

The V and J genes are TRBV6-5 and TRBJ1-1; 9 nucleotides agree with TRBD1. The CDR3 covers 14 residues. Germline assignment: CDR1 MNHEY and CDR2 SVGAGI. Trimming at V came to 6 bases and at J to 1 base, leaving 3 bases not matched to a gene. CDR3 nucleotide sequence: TGTGCCAGCAGGGCGGGACAGGGGAACACTGAAGCTTTCTTT. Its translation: CASRAGQGNTEAFF.

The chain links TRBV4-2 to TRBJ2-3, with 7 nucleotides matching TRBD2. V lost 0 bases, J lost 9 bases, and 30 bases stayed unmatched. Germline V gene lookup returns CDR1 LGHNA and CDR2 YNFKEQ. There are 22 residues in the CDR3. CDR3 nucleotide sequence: TGTGCCAGCAGCCAAGAAAGACAGAGGAAAGGAGGTAGCGGGCTGCCGGGGGTAACGCAGTATTTT. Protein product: CASSQERQRKGGSGLPGVTQYF.

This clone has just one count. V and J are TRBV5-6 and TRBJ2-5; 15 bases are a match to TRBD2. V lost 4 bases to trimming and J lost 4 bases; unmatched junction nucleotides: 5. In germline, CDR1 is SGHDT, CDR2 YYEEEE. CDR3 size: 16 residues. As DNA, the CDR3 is TGTGCCAGCAGCCCGGGACTAGCGGGAGGAGGAGAGACCCAGTACTTC. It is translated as CASSPGLAGGGETQYF.

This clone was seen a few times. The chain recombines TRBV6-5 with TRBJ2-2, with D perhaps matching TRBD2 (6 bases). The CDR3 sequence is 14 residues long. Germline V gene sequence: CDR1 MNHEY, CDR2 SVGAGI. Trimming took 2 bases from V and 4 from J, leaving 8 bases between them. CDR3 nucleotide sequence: TGTGCCAGCAGTTACACACTAGCCACCGGGGAGCTGTTTTTT. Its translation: CASSYTLATGELFF.

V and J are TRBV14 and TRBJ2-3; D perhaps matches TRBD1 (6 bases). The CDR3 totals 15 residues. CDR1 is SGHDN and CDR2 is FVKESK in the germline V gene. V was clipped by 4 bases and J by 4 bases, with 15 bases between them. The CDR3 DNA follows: TGTGCCAGCAGCCCGAAAGAGGGGGTGGCAGATACGCAGTATTTT. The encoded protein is CASSPKEGVADTQYF.

For the CDR3, the DNA is TGTGCCAGCAGCTTGCTGGAAAGGTATGGCTACACCTTC. This gives the protein CASSLLERYGYTF. V usage is TRBV5-6 and J usage is TRBJ1-2; D remains ambiguous. This CDR3 contains 13 residues. With 1 base removed from V and 5 bases from J, the gap between germline ends came to 9 bases. Germline V lookup: CDR1 SGHDT, CDR2 YYEEEE.

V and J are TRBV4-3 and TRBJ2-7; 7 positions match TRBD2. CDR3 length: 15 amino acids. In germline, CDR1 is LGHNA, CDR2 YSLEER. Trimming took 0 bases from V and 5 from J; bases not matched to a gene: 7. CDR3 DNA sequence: TGCGCCAGCAGCCAAGAACGGCGGGGGATGAACGAGCAGTACTTC. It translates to CASSQERRGMNEQYF.

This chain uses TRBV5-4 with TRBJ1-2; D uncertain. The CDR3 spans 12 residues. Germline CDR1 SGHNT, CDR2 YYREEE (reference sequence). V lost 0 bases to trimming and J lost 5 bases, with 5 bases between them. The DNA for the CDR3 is TGTGCCAGCAGCTTGGATGGGTATGGCTACACCTTC. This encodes CASSLDGYGYTF.

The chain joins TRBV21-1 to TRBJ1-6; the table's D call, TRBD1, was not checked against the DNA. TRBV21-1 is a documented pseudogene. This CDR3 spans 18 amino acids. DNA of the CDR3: TGTGCCAGCAGCAAAGATAGACACCTCTACTCCTATAATTCACCCCTCCACTTT. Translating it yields CASSKDRHLYSYNSPLHF.

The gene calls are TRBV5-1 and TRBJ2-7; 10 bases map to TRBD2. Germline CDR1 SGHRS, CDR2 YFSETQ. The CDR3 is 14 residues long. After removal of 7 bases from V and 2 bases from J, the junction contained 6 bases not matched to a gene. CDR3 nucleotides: TGCGCCAGCTCCCGAGCGGGGGGGGCCTACGAGCAGTACTTC. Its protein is CASSRAGGAYEQYF.

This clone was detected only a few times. The chain's CDR3 is CASTSGGLEYNEQFF. The CDR3 nucleotides are TGTGCCAGCACCTCTGGGGGACTAGAGTACAATGAGCAGTTCTTC. This sequence joins TRBV6-6 and TRBJ2-1; TRBD2 aligns across 8 bases. V lost 7 bases to trimming and J lost 4 bases; unmatched junction nucleotides: 9. The CDR3 is made up of 15 amino acids. Germline values: CDR1 MNHNY, CDR2 SVGAGI (reference sequence).

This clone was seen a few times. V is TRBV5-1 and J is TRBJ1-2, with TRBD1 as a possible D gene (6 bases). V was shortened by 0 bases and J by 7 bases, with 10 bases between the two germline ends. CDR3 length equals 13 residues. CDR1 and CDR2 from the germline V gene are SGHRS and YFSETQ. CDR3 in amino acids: CASSLAGTSGYTF. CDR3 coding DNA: TGCGCCAGCAGCTTGGCCGGGACAAGTGGCTACACCTTC. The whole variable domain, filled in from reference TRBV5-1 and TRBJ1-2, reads KAGVTQTPRYLIKTRGQQVTLSCSPISGHRSVSWYQQTPGQGLQFLFEYFSETQRNKGNFPGRFSGRQFSNSRSEMNVSTLELGDSALYLCASSLAGTSGYTFGSGTRLTVV.

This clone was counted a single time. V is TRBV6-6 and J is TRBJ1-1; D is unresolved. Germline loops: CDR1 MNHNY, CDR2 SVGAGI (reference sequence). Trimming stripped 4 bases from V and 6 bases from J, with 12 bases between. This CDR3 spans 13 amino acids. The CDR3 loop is CASSFPDGAEAFF. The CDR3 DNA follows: TGTGCCAGCAGTTTTCCCGACGGGGCTGAAGCTTTCTTT.

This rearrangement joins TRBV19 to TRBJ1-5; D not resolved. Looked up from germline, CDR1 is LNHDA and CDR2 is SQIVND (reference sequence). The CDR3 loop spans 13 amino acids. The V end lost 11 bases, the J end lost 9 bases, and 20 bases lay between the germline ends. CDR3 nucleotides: TGTGCCGCAAGTGGAGGTCGCGACCGGCCCCAGCATTTT. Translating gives CAASGGRDRPQHF.

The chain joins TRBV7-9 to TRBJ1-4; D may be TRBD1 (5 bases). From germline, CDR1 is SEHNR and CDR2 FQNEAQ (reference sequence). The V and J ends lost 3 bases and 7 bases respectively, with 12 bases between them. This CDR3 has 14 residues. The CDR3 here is CASSFFQGGEKLFF. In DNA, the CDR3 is TGTGCCAGCAGCTTCTTTCAGGGCGGTGAAAAACTGTTTTTT.

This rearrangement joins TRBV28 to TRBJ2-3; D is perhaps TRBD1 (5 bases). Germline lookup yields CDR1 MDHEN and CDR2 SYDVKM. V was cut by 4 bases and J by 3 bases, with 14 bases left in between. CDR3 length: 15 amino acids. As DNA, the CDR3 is TGTGCCAGCAGTTATCGGCAGGGTGTAACAGATACGCAGTATTTT. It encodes CASSYRQGVTDTQYF.

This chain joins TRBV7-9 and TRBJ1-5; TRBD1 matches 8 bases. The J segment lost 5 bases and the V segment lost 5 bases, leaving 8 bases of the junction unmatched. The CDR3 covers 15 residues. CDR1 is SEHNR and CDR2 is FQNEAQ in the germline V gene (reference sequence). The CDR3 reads CASSPQGANDQPQHF. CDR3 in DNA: TGTGCCAGCAGCCCTCAGGGGGCAAACGATCAGCCCCAGCATTTT.

CDR3 sequence: CSVVVGDLGNYGYTF. CDR3 sequence (DNA): TGCAGCGTTGTTGTTGGGGACCTCGGAAACTATGGCTACACCTTC. The chain links TRBV29-1 to TRBJ1-2; D perhaps matches TRBD1 (5 bases). This CDR3 has 15 amino acids. In germline, CDR1 is SQVTM, CDR2 ANQGSEA. Trimming removed 4 bases from V and 2 bases from J, with 17 bases in between.

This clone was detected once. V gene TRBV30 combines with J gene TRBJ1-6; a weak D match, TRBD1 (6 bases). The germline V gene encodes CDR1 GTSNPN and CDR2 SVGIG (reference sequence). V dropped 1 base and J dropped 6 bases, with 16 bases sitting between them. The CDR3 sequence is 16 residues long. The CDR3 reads CAWSEGLGASNSPLHF. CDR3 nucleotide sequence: TGTGCCTGGAGTGAGGGTTTGGGGGCGTCTAATTCACCCCTCCACTTT.

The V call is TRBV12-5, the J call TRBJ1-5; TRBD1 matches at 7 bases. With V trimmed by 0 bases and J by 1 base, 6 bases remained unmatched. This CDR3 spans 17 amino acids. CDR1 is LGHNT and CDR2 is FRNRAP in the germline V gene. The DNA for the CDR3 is TGTGCTAGTGGTTTGGTAACACAGGGGTGGAGCAATCAGCCCCAGCATTTT. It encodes CASGLVTQGWSNQPQHF.

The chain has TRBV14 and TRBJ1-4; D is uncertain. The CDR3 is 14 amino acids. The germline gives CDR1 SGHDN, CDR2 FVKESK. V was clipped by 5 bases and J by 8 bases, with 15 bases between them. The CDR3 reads CASSESGWEEKLFF. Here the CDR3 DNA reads TGTGCCAGCAGCGAAAGCGGCTGGGAGGAAAAACTGTTTTTT.

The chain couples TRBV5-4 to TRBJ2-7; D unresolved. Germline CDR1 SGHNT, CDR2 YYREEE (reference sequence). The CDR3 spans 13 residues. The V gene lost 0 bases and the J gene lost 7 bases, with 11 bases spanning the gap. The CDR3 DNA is TGTGCCAGCAGCTTGGCCGGTAGTAGGGAGCAGTACTTC. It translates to CASSLAGSREQYF.

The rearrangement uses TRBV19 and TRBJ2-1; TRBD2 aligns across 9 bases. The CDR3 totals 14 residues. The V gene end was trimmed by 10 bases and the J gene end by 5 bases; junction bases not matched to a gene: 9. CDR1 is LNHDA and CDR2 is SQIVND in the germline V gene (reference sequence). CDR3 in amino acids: CATAERGANNEQFF. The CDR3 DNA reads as TGTGCCACCGCGGAGCGGGGGGCAAACAATGAGCAGTTCTTC.

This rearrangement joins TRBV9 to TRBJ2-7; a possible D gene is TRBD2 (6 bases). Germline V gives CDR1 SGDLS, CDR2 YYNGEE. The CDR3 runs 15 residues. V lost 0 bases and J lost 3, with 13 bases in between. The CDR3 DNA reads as TGTGCCAGCAGCGTAGGGGCGGGATGGAACTACGAGCAGTACTTC. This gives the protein CASSVGAGWNYEQYF.

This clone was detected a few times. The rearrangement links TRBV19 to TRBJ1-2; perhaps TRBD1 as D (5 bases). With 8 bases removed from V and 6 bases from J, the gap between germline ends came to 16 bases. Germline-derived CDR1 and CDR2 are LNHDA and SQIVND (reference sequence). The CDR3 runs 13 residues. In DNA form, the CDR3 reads TGTGCCAGTCGGTACGGGGGGGTAAATGGCTACACCTTC. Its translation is CASRYGGVNGYTF.

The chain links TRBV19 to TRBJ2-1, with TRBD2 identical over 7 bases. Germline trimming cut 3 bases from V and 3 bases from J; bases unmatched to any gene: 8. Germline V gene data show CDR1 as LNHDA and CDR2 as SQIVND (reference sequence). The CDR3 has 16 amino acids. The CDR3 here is CASSMGLAVNYNEQFF. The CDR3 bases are TGTGCCAGTAGTATGGGGCTAGCGGTCAACTACAATGAGCAGTTCTTC.

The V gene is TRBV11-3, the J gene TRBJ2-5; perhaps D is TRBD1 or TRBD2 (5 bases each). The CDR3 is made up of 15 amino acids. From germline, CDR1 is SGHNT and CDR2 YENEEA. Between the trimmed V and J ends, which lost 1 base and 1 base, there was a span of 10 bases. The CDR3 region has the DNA TGTGCCAGCAGCTTAGGGGTGAGGGGCCAAGAGACCCAGTACTTC. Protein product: CASSLGVRGQETQYF.

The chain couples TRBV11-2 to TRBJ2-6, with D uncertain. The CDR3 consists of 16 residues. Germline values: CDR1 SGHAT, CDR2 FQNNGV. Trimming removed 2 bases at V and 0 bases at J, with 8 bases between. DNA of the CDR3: TGTGCCAGCAGCTTACCCTTCTACTCTGGGGCCAACGTCCTGACTTTC. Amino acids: CASSLPFYSGANVLTF.

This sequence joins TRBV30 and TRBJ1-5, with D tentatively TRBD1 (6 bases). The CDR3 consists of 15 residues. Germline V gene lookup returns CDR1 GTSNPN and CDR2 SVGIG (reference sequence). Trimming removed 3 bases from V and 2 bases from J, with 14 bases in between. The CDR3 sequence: CAWSLGGSGNQPQHF. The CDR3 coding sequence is TGTGCCTGGAGCCTAGGGGGGTCGGGCAATCAGCCCCAGCATTTT.

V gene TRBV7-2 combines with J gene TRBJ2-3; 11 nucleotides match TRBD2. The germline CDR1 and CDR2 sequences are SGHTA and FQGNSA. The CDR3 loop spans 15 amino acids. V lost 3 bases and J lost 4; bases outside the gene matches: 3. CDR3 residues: CASSFSGRAPDTQYF. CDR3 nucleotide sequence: TGTGCCAGCAGCTTTAGCGGGAGGGCTCCAGATACGCAGTATTTT. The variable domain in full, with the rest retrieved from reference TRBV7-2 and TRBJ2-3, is GAGVSQSPSNKVTEKGKDVELRCDPISGHTALYWYRQSLGQGLEFLIYFQGNSAPDKSGLPSDRFSAERTGGSVSTLTIQRTQQEDSAVYLCASSFSGRAPDTQYFGPGTRLTVL.